This T cell receptor (beta chain) was profiled in a study of CXCR3-negative and CXCR3-positive naive CD8 T cells. Study outcomes and limitations: Against CXCR3-negative naive cells, CXCR3-positive naive cells showed more hydrophobic TRB CDR3s. High diversity, comparable across both naive subsets, contrasted with much lower diversity in memory CD8+ cells.

Comment on this clonotype: What it recognizes is unknown.

Through 5' RACE with UMI labels, the TRB cDNA libraries were prepared. Using the 5' RACE reads, TCRdb records one entry per CDR3 protein without DNA. The sample totals some 66,000 distinct CDR3 sequences. The CDR3 has 13 residues. Germline V gene data show CDR1 as DFQATT and CDR2 as SNEGSKA (reference sequence). The source material was naive CXCR3- CD8+ T cells from blood. Noted subset: CD45RO-CCR7+CD27+CD95- naive CD8+ T cells lacking CXCR3 (TNR3-). The clonotype originates from a human donor in good health. Some clones in this sample may be carry-over from other donors' samples. This chain links TRBV20-1 with TRBJ2-7; TCRdb returns TRBD2, unconfirmable since there is no DNA. This CDR3 reads CSASLGGSYEQYF.